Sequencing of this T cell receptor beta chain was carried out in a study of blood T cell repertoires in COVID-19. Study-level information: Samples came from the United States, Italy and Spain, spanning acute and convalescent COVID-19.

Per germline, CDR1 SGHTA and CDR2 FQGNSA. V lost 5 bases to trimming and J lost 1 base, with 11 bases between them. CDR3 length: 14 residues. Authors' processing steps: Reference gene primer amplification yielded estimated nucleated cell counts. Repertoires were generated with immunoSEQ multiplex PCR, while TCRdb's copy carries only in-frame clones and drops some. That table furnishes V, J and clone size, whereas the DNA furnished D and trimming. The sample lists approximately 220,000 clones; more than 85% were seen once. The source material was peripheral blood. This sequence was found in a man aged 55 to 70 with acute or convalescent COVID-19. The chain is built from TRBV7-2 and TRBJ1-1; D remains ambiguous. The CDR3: CASSRGLTNTEAFF. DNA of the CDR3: TGTGCCAGCAGCCGTGGGCTGACGAACACTGAAGCTTTCTTT.